The following is a T cell receptor beta chain sequence with its context. Being one base from a much bigger clone, this may be a read error. CDR1 and CDR2 (germline): DFQATT, SNEGSKA (reference sequence). Trimming pared 6 bases from V and 0 bases from J, leaving 12 bases between. The CDR3 runs to 14 residues. Three rounds of nested PCR, following a modified ARM-PCR protocol, produced the TCRbeta library. TCRdb re-called the multiplex PCR reads with MiXCR, one entry per CDR3 protein. The sample shows 120,000 or so distinct CDR3 sequences, roughly 67% of them seen only once. This sample stems from a study of tumor and adjacent non-tumor tissue in lung cancer. This sample's RNA came from whole unsorted tissue.

V is TRBV20-1 and J is TRBJ2-1; TRBD1 is a possible D gene (5 bases). This sequence originates from a man aged 25-45 years with non-small cell lung cancer. What was sequenced was lung tumor tissue. The chain's CDR3 is CSARAASSYNEQFF. CDR3 nucleotide sequence: TGCAGTGCCAGGGCGGCAAGCTCCTACAATGAGCAGTTCTTC.